This T cell receptor beta chain emerged from a study of naive and memory T cell subsets. The CDR3 contains 13 residues. With V trimmed by 5 bases and J by 4 bases, 5 bases remained unmatched. The beta constant-region primer was an equimolar mix of two oligonucleotides covering TRBC1 and TRBC2. Four rounds of PCR amplified the ligated cDNA using nested alpha and beta constant-region primers plus SP2. TCRdb ran MiXCR on the UMI-ligation and nested PCR reads and lists one entry per CDR3 protein. This sample has around 93,000 distinct CDR3 sequences, with approximately 10% found just once. Broader study findings: A few larger clonotypes appeared in naive repertoires, especially CD8, possibly memory cells re-expressing CD45RA.

This clonotype was observed a handful of times. Its antigen is as yet unknown. The chain employs TRBV12-3 or TRBV12-4 and TRBJ2-7, with 7 bases matching TRBD2. The sequenced sample consisted of naive CD4+ T cells from blood. The TCR comes from a human donor in good health. In DNA form, the CDR3 reads TGTGCCAGCAGTGACGGGAGGAGATACGAGCAGTACTTC. Translation gives CASSDGRRYEQYF.